This entry lists 27 T cell receptor beta chains sequenced from one sample in a study of T cell responses to AZD1222 COVID-19 vaccine. Assay used: immunoSEQ multiplex PCR; TCRdb lists only in-frame clones, some missing. The sample has around 140,000 clones, over 75% seen once. The sequencing used peripheral blood, collected 28 days after the second dose of the MenACWY control vaccine. The receptors derive from an adult who received the MenACWY meningococcal vaccine as a control.

The chain links TRBV7-3 to TRBJ1-5; D gene ambiguous. Germline assignment: CDR1 SGHTA and CDR2 FQGTGA. Trimming removed 2 bases at V and 7 bases at J, with 9 bases between. The CDR3 spans 13 residues. CDR3 sequence reads: CASSLELGQPQHF. The CDR3 nucleotides read TGTGCCAGCAGCTTAGAACTGGGGCAGCCCCAGCATTTT.

V and J are TRBV28 and TRBJ2-4; D is unresolved. V was cut by 5 bases and J by 0 bases, with 14 bases left in between. Looked up from germline, CDR1 is MDHEN and CDR2 is SYDVKM. The CDR3 is 16 residues long. This CDR3 is CASSPRTPLAKNIQYF. The CDR3 coding sequence is TGTGCCAGCAGTCCCCGTACACCCCTAGCCAAAAACATTCAGTACTTC.

The V call is TRBV7-2, the J call TRBJ2-7, with D possibly matching TRBD2 (5 bases). The germline V gene encodes CDR1 SGHTA and CDR2 FQGNSA. This CDR3 has 12 amino acids. The V and J ends lost 1 base and 6 bases respectively, with 7 bases between them. This CDR3 reads CASSLGRGEQYF. Written as DNA, the CDR3 is TGTGCCAGCAGCTTAGGCCGGGGCGAGCAGTACTTC.

The CDR3 nucleotides are TGCGCCAGCAGCGGAACCGGGAAAGGCGACGAGCAGTACTTC. Protein: CASSGTGKGDEQYF. This sequence joins TRBV5-1 and TRBJ2-7, with D maybe TRBD2 (5 bases). The CDR3 contains 14 residues. The germline V and J ends were trimmed by 4 bases and 5 bases, with 16 bases remaining between them. Germline CDR1 SGHRS, CDR2 YFSETQ.

The sample holds one count of this clone. The rearrangement joins TRBV5-4 to TRBJ2-2; 10 bases agree with TRBD2. The germline V gene encodes CDR1 SGHNT and CDR2 YYREEE (reference sequence). The CDR3 covers 16 residues. V shed 0 bases, J shed 5 bases, and the junction held 4 bases outside the gene matches. As DNA, the CDR3 is TGTGCCAGCAGCTTGGGTTCTAGCGGGGGTACCGGGGAGCTGTTTTTT. It encodes CASSLGSSGGTGELFF.

The rearrangement links TRBV27 to TRBJ2-3; no reliable D call. Per germline, CDR1 MNHEY and CDR2 SMNVEV (reference sequence). V was cut by 8 bases and J by 1 base, with 7 bases left in between. The CDR3 spans 12 residues. CDR3 sequence (DNA): TGTGCCAGCTCTAGAGGCACAGATACGCAGTATTTT. Translation: CASSRGTDTQYF.

The table lists this clone with a few counts. The genes are TRBV18 and TRBJ1-2; possibly TRBD1 for D (5 bases). CDR3 size: 14 residues. CDR1 and CDR2 from the germline V gene are KGHSH and LQKENI. V gave up 6 bases and J gave up 3 bases, with 14 bases separating them. This CDR3 is CASSTGTEDYGYTF. The CDR3 region has the DNA TGTGCCAGCTCCACCGGGACGGAAGACTATGGCTACACCTTC. The full variable domain, rest sourced from reference TRBV18 and TRBJ1-2, is NAGVMQNPRHLVRRRGQEARLRCSPMKGHSHVYWYRQLPEEGLKFMVYLQKENIIDESGMPKERFSAEFPKEGPSILRIQQVVRGDSAAYFCASSTGTEDYGYTFGSGTRLTVV.

The gene calls are TRBV5-1 and TRBJ2-5, with D possibly being TRBD1 (6 bases). The CDR3 runs 15 residues. Germline V gene data show CDR1 as SGHRS and CDR2 as YFSETQ. V was pared by 2 bases and J by 2 bases, with 13 bases between. CDR3 in DNA: TGCGCCAGCAGCTTCCTGACAGGACAGCAAGAGACCCAGTACTTC. This gives the protein CASSFLTGQQETQYF.

The chain couples TRBV9 to TRBJ2-7; maybe TRBD1 (5 bases). Trimming removed 3 bases from V and 0 bases from J, with 13 bases in between. Germline loops: CDR1 SGDLS, CDR2 YYNGEE. This CDR3 comprises 15 residues. CDR3 loop: CASSARTSGSYEQYF. For the CDR3, the DNA is TGTGCCAGCAGCGCCCGGACATCCGGCTCCTACGAGCAGTACTTC.

This clone was seen a few times. The chain carries TRBV12-5 and TRBJ1-1; D remains unclear. V lost 7 bases, J lost 1 base, and 10 bases lay in between. The germline V gene encodes CDR1 LGHNT and CDR2 FRNRAP. This CDR3 is 13 amino acids long. The CDR3 is CASADGENTEAFF. In nucleotides, the CDR3 is TGTGCTAGTGCGGATGGGGAGAACACTGAAGCTTTCTTT.

This clone has only one observation. The chain links TRBV9 to TRBJ2-3; 7 bases are shared with TRBD2. Germline values: CDR1 SGDLS, CDR2 YYNGEE. The V segment lost 2 bases and the J segment 4 bases; nucleotides outside the gene matches: 4. The CDR3 length is 14 residues. CDR3 in DNA: TGTGCCAGCAGCGTCGGCGGGAGCTCAGATACGCAGTATTTT. Encoded protein: CASSVGGSSDTQYF.

The chain employs TRBV5-1 and TRBJ2-3; 10 bases line up with TRBD2. Unmatched junction bases numbered 5, after V lost 1 base and J lost 3 bases. This CDR3 is built from 16 residues. Germline V CDR1 and CDR2: SGHRS, YFSETQ. The CDR3 reads CASSLRTSGATDTQYF. In nucleotides, the CDR3 is TGCGCCAGCAGCTTGCGAACTAGCGGGGCGACAGATACGCAGTATTTT.

The chain has TRBV5-1 and TRBJ2-5; D ambiguous. Trimming pared 4 bases from V and 5 bases from J, leaving 15 bases between. The CDR3 is 14 amino acids. CDR1 SGHRS and CDR2 YFSETQ come from the germline V gene. CDR3 in amino acids: CASSLLKVGETQYF. The CDR3 nucleotides are TGCGCCAGCAGCCTCTTGAAGGTTGGGGAGACCCAGTACTTC.

The V gene is TRBV28, the J gene TRBJ2-1; D possibly corresponds to TRBD2 (5 bases). The germline CDR1 and CDR2 sequences are MDHEN and SYDVKM. The V gene lost 3 bases and the J gene lost 10 bases, with 19 bases spanning the gap. This CDR3 is built from 15 residues. CDR3 sequence reads: CASSFETEVFVEQFF. CDR3 DNA sequence: TGTGCCAGCAGTTTCGAGACGGAGGTTTTTGTGGAGCAGTTCTTC.

The chain carries TRBV7-9 and TRBJ2-3, with 10 bases that match TRBD2. Germline lookup yields CDR1 SEHNR and CDR2 FQNEAQ (reference sequence). V lost 4 bases and J lost 3; bases outside the gene matches: 4. The CDR3 is 15 amino acids. CDR3 residues: CASSSLAGATDTQYF. The CDR3 DNA is TGTGCCAGCAGCTCGCTAGCGGGAGCAACAGATACGCAGTATTTT.

The rearrangement joins TRBV5-1 to TRBJ1-4; TRBD1 matches 8 bases. The CDR3 has 15 amino acids. Germline trimming cut 0 bases from V and 8 bases from J; bases unmatched to any gene: 6. Looked up from germline, CDR1 is SGHRS and CDR2 is YFSETQ. The CDR3 loop is CASSLAQGAREKLFF. CDR3 DNA sequence: TGCGCCAGCAGCTTGGCTCAGGGGGCGAGGGAAAAACTGTTTTTT.

The table lists this clone with a few counts. The chain carries TRBV6-6 and TRBJ1-2; D is perhaps TRBD1 (6 bases). The CDR3 extends over 12 amino acids. Trimming pared 7 bases from V and 2 bases from J, leaving 8 bases between. Per germline, CDR1 MNHNY and CDR2 SVGAGI (reference sequence). As DNA, the CDR3 is TGTGCCAGCAACCAGGGGAACTATGGCTACACCTTC. Translation gives CASNQGNYGYTF.

The chain couples TRBV18 to TRBJ1-2; D gene ambiguous. CDR3 size: 14 residues. Trimming removed 3 bases at V and 3 bases at J, with 11 bases between. Germline CDR1 is KGHSH and CDR2 is LQKENI. The CDR3 DNA is TGTGCCAGCTCACCCGGCCAGGACTACTATGGCTACACCTTC. This codes for CASSPGQDYYGYTF.

The chain couples TRBV3-1 (or the pseudogene TRBV3-2) to TRBJ2-7; D possibly corresponds to TRBD1 (5 bases). Per germline, CDR1 LGHDT and CDR2 YNNKEL (reference sequence). This CDR3 is built from 13 residues. The germline V and J ends were trimmed by 3 bases and 1 base, with 7 bases remaining between them. The CDR3 bases are TGTGCCAGCAGCCACAGGACATCCTACGAGCAGTACTTC. Translated, it gives CASSHRTSYEQYF.

The V call is TRBV28, the J call TRBJ2-5; D is ambiguous. The CDR3 spans 11 residues. In germline, CDR1 is MDHEN, CDR2 SYDVKM. V shed 1 base and J shed 10 bases, with 7 bases lying between them. The CDR3: CASSLLDDQYF. In DNA form, the CDR3 reads TGTGCCAGCAGTTTATTAGACGACCAGTACTTC.

This clone was seen just once. The V and J genes are TRBV19 and TRBJ2-1; a weak D match, TRBD2 (7 bases). The CDR3 is 17 amino acids. Trimming pared 5 bases from V and 6 bases from J, leaving 23 bases between. Germline CDR1 is LNHDA and CDR2 is SQIVND (reference sequence). For the CDR3, the DNA is TGTGCCAGTAGTGCAGGGAGGGGGGCAAGGATGGTCAATGAGCAGTTCTTC. Protein: CASSAGRGARMVNEQFF.

This clone came up once. The chain uses TRBV7-6 and TRBJ2-2, with a weak D call TRBD2 (5 bases). Between the trimmed V and J ends, which lost 2 bases and 2 bases, there was a span of 15 bases. Germline V gene sequence: CDR1 SGHVS, CDR2 FNYEAQ. The CDR3 has 17 residues. This CDR3 reads CASSLLLSTRNTGELFF. CDR3 nucleotides: TGTGCCAGCAGCTTACTGTTAAGTACTAGAAACACCGGGGAGCTGTTTTTT. The full variable domain, its missing parts supplied by reference TRBV7-6 and TRBJ2-2, is GAGVSQSPRYKVTKRGQDVALRCDPISGHVSLYWYRQALGQGPEFLTYFNYEAQQDKSGLPNDRFSAERPEGSISTLTIQRTEQRDSAMYRCASSLLLSTRNTGELFFGEGSRLTVL.

CDR3 loop: CASSERASDTQYF. The CDR3 DNA sequence: TGTGCCAGCAGTGAAAGGGCGTCGGATACGCAGTATTTT. The chain uses TRBV6-1 and TRBJ2-3; D unclear. Trimming stripped 2 bases from V and 6 bases from J, with 9 bases between. The CDR3 consists of 13 residues. Germline lookup yields CDR1 MNHNS and CDR2 SASEGT.

This chain joins TRBV6-5 and TRBJ1-1; D unresolved. The CDR3 consists of 14 residues. Germline loops: CDR1 MNHEY, CDR2 SVGAGI. Trimming took 0 bases from V and 1 from J, leaving 6 bases between them. CDR3 amino acids: CASSYSGENTEAFF. CDR3 DNA sequence: TGTGCCAGCAGTTACTCCGGCGAGAACACTGAAGCTTTCTTT.

The chain is built from TRBV12-5 and TRBJ2-7, with 9 bases identical to TRBD1. The junction had 9 bases not matched to a gene; V was cut back by 0 bases and J by 6 bases. This CDR3 is 16 amino acids long. Per the germline V gene, CDR1 is LGHNT and CDR2 is FRNRAP. The CDR3 DNA reads TGTGCTAGTGGTTTGGTATCGGGGGACAGGGCCCTCGAGCAGTACTTC. This translates into CASGLVSGDRALEQYF.

The chain links TRBV9 to TRBJ1-4; TRBD1 is a possible D gene (5 bases). CDR1 SGDLS and CDR2 YYNGEE come from the germline V gene. CDR3 length: 15 amino acids. V gave up 4 bases and J gave up 8 bases, with 18 bases separating them. The CDR3 spells CASSPGLRVGEKLFF. The CDR3, as DNA: TGTGCCAGCAGCCCGGGACTTCGAGTGGGGGAAAAACTGTTTTTT. The full variable domain, rest sourced from reference TRBV9 and TRBJ1-4, is DSGVTQTPKHLITATGQRVTLRCSPRSGDLSVYWYQQSLDQGLQFLIQYYNGEERAKGNILERFSAQQFPDLHSELNLSSLELGDSALYFCASSPGLRVGEKLFFGSGTQLSVL.

The rearrangement uses TRBV19 and TRBJ1-5; TRBD1 matches at 8 bases. The CDR3 consists of 16 residues. J gave up 0 bases and V 4 bases, and 5 bases lay outside the gene matches. The germline gives CDR1 LNHDA, CDR2 SQIVND (reference sequence). CDR3 sequence reads: CASSSGTGFSNQPQHF. DNA of the CDR3: TGTGCCAGTAGTAGCGGGACAGGCTTTAGCAATCAGCCCCAGCATTTT.